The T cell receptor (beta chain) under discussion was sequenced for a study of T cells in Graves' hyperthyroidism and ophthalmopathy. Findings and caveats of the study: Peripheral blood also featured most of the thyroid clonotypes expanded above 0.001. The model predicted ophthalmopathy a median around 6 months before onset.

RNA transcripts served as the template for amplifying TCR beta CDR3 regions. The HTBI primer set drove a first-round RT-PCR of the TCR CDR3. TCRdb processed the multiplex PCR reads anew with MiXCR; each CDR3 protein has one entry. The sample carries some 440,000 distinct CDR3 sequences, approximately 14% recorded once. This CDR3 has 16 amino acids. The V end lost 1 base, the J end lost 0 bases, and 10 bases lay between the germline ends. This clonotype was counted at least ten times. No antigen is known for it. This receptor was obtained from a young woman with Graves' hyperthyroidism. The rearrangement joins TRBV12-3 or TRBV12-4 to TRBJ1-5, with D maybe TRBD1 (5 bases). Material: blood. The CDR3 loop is CASSLDPGYSNQPQHF. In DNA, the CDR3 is TGTGCCAGCAGTTTAGACCCAGGGTATAGCAATCAGCCCCAGCATTTT.